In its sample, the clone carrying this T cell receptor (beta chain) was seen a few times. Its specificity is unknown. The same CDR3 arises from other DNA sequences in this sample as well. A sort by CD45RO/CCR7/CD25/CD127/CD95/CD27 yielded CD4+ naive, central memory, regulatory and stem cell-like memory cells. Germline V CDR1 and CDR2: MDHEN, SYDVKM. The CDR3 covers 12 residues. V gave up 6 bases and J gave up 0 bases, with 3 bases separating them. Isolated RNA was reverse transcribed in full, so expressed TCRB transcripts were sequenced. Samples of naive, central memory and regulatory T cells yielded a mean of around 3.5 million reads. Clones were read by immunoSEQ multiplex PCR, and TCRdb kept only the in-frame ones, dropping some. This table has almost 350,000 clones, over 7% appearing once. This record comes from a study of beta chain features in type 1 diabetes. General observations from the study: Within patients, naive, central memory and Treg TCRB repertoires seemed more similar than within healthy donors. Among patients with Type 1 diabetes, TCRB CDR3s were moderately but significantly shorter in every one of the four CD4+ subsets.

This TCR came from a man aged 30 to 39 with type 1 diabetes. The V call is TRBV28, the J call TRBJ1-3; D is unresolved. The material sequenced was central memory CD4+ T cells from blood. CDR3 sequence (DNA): TGTGCCAGCAGGGTCTCTGGAAACACCATATATTTT. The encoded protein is CASRVSGNTIYF.